These 11 T cell receptor beta chains originate from one sample sequenced in a study of blood T cell repertoires in COVID-19. Method: immunoSEQ multiplex PCR; TCRdb's copy keeps in-frame clones and lacks some. The sample holds some 200,000 clones, about nine tenths seen once. Material for sequencing was PBMCs or T cells enriched from blood (not recorded which). Receptors were obtained from a woman aged 40-49 years with acute COVID-19.

The chain employs TRBV5-5 and TRBJ1-5; D remains ambiguous. Trimming cost V 0 bases and J 3 bases, with 13 bases left between them. In germline, CDR1 is SGHKS, CDR2 YYEKEE (reference sequence). CDR3 length: 16 amino acids. CDR3 in amino acids: CASSLEGVLFNQPQHF. DNA of the CDR3: TGTGCCAGCAGCTTGGAGGGAGTATTGTTCAATCAGCCCCAGCATTTT. Looking up the rest from reference TRBV5-5 and TRBJ1-5 gives the full variable domain: DAGVTQSPTHLIKTRGQQVTLRCSPISGHKSVSWYQQVLGQGPQFIFQYYEKEERGRGNFPDRFSARQFPNYSSELNVNALLLGDSALYLCASSLEGVLFNQPQHFGDGTRLSIL.

The V call is TRBV4-3, the J call TRBJ1-4; D not certain. This CDR3 contains 13 residues. Germline CDR1 and CDR2: LGHNA and YSLEER. With 6 bases removed from V and 14 bases from J, the gap between germline ends came to 19 bases. As DNA, the CDR3 is TGCGCCAGCAGGCCTACCTTGGAGAACCGGCTGTTTTTT. Protein product: CASRPTLENRLFF.

The rearrangement uses TRBV7-9 and TRBJ1-5; TRBD1 is a possible D gene (5 bases). Trimming shortened V by 1 base and J by 4 bases, and 8 bases separated the two germline ends. Per germline, CDR1 SEHNR and CDR2 FQNEAQ (reference sequence). The CDR3 loop spans 14 amino acids. CDR3 sequence (DNA): TGTGCCAGCAGCTTAGTCGGGGGGAATCAGCCCCAGCATTTT. Translated, it gives CASSLVGGNQPQHF.

This chain uses TRBV7-8 with TRBJ1-4, with 8 bases that match TRBD1. CDR1 and CDR2 from the germline V gene are SGHVS and FQNEAQ. The CDR3 runs 14 residues. V gave up 5 bases and J gave up 7 bases; unmatched junction bases: 6. DNA for the CDR3: TGTGCCAGCAGCACCAGGGGGCTTCTTGAAAAACTGTTTTTT. Its protein is CASSTRGLLEKLFF.

The gene calls are TRBV28 and TRBJ2-2, with TRBD1 identical over 7 bases. CDR3 length: 14 residues. Germline CDR1 MDHEN, CDR2 SYDVKM. V was pared by 10 bases and J by 3 bases, with 8 bases of the junction left unmatched. The CDR3, as DNA: TGTGCCACTTCGGACAGGAGGTACACCGGGGAGCTGTTTTTT. It translates to CATSDRRYTGELFF.

V usage is TRBV3-1 (or the pseudogene TRBV3-2) and J usage is TRBJ1-3; D is uncertain. This CDR3 is built from 16 residues. CDR1 and CDR2 (germline): LGHDT, YNNKEL (reference sequence). V was cut by 0 bases and J by 2 bases, with 11 bases left in between. CDR3 in amino acids: CASSQDLRRTGNTIYF. DNA for the CDR3: TGTGCCAGCAGCCAAGATCTGAGGCGGACTGGAAACACCATATATTTT.

This chain links TRBV7-3 with TRBJ2-2; the D gene is possibly TRBD1 (6 bases). Germline assignment: CDR1 SGHTA and CDR2 FQGTGA. The CDR3 consists of 13 residues. Trimming stripped 5 bases from V and 6 bases from J, with 10 bases between. The CDR3 DNA sequence: TGTGCCAGCAGCACAGGGTTTTCCGGGGAGCTGTTTTTT. It yields the protein CASSTGFSGELFF.

The CDR3 region has the DNA TGTGCCACCAGCAGAGATCTAGCGGGGGGGCCTATGGATGAGCAGTTCTTC. Its protein product is CATSRDLAGGPMDEQFF. This rearrangement joins TRBV15 to TRBJ2-1, with 12 nucleotides matching TRBD2. J gave up 8 bases and V 0 bases, and 8 bases lay outside the gene matches. The germline V gene has CDR1 LNHNV and CDR2 YYDKDF (reference sequence). The CDR3 has 17 amino acids.

Points on this clone: At one boundary the junction diverges from the germline segment, which might be a read error. This chain joins TRBV27 and TRBJ1-1; no definite D call. Germline CDR1 is MNHEY and CDR2 is SMNVEV (reference sequence). The CDR3 spans 9 residues. The CDR3, as DNA: TGTGCCAGTTTCTCTACCAGGTTTTTT. Protein sequence: CASFSTRFF.

The CDR3 loop reads CASRLGQTTGELFF. The CDR3 DNA follows: TGTGCCAGCAGGTTGGGGCAGACTACCGGGGAGCTGTTTTTT. V and J are TRBV7-3 and TRBJ2-2; maybe TRBD1 (5 bases). Germline CDR1 is SGHTA and CDR2 is FQGTGA. This CDR3 region has 14 residues. Trimming cost V 6 bases and J 5 bases, with 13 bases left between them.

J is TRBJ1-1 and V is TRBV5-4; no definite D call. Trimming shortened V by 1 base and J by 0 bases, and 10 bases separated the two germline ends. The germline V gene encodes CDR1 SGHNT and CDR2 YYREEE (reference sequence). This CDR3 spans 15 amino acids. This chain's CDR3 is CASSLLAEMNTEAFF. The DNA for the CDR3 is TGTGCCAGCAGCTTGTTGGCGGAGATGAACACTGAAGCTTTCTTT.